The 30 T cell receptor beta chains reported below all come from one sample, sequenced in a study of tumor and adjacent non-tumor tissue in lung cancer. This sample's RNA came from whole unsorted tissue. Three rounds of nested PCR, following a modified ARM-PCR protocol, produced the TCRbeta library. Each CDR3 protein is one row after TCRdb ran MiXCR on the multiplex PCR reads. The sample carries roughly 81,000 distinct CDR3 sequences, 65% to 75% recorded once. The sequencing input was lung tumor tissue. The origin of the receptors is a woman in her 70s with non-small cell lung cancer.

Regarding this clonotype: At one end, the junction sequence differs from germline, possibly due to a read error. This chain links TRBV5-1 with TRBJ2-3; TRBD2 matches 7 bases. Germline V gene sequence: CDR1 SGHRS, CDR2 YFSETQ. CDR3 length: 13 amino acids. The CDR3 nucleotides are TGCACCAGTAGCCGGGACTACACAGATACGCAGTATTTT. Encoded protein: CTSSRDYTDTQYF.

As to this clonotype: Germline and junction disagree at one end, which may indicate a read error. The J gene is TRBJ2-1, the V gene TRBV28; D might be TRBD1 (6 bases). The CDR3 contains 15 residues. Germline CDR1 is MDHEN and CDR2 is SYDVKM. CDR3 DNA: TGTGCCAGCAGTTTATTAGTACAGGGACCCGATGAACAGTTCTTC. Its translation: CASSLLVQGPDEQFF.

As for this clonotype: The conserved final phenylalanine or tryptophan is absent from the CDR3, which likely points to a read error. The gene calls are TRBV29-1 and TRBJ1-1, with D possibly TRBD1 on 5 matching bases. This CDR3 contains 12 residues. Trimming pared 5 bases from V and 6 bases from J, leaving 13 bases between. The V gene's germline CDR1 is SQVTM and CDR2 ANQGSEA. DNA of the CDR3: TGCAGCGTTAGGTTTTCGGGGGCTGAAGCTTTCATT. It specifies CSVRFSGAEAFI.

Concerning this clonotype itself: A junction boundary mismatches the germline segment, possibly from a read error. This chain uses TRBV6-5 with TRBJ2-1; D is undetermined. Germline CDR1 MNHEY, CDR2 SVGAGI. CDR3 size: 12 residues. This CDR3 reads CVSSYSRNEQFF. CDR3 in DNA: TGTGTCAGCAGTTACTCGCGGAATGAGCAGTTCTTC.

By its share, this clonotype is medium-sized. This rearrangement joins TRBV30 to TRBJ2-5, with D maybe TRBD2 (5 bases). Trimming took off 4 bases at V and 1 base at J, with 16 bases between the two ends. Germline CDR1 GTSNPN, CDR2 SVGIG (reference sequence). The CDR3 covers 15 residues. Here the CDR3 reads CAWMAFSGAQETQYF. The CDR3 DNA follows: TGTGCCTGGATGGCCTTCAGCGGTGCCCAAGAGACCCAGTACTTC.

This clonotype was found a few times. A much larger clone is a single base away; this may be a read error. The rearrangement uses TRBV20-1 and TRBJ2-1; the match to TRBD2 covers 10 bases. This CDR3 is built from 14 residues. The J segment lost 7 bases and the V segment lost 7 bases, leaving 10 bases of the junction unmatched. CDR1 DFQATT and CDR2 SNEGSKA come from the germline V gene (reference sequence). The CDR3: CSVGAGGDLNEQFF. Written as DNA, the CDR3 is TGCAGTGTAGGAGCGGGAGGGGATTTGAATGAGCAGTTCTTC.

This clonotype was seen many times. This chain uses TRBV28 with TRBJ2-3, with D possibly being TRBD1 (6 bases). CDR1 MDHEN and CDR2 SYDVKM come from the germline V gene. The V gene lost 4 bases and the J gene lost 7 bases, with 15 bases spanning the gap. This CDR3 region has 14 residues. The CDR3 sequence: CASSYGTMTYTQYF. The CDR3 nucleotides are TGTGCCAGCAGTTACGGGACAATGACCTATACGCAGTATTTT. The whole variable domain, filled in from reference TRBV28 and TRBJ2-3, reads DVKVTQSSRYLVKRTGEKVFLECVQDMDHENMFWYRQDPGLGLRLIYFSYDVKMKEKGDIPEGYSVSREKKERFSLILESASTNQTSMYLCASSYGTMTYTQYFGPGTRLTVL.

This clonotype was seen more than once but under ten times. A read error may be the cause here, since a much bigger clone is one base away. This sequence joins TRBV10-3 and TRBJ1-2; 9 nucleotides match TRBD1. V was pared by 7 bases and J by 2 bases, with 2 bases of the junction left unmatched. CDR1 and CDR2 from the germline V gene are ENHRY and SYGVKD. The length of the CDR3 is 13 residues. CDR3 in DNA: TGTGCCATCACCGGGACAGGGAACTATGGCTACACCTTC. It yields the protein CAITGTGNYGYTF.

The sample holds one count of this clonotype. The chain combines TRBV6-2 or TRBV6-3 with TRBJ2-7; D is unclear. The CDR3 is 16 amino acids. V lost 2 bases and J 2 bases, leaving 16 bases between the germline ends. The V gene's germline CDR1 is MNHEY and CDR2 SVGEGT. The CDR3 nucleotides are TGTGCCAGCAGTTACCTACAGTGTACGCAAACCTACGAGCAGTACTTC. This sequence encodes CASSYLQCTQTYEQYF.

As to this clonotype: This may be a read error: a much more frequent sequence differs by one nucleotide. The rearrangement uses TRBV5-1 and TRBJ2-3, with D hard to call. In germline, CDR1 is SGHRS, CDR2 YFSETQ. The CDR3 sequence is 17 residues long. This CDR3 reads CAGSFTFPRVPTDTQYF. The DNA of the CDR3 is TGCGCCGGCAGCTTTACGTTTCCGAGAGTACCCACAGATACGCAGTATTTT.

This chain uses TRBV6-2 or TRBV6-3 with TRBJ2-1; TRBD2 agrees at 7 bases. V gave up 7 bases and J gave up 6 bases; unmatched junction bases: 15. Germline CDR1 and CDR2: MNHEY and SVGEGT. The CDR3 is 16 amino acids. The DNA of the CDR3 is TGTGCCAGCAATCCACACGGAGTGGGGGGGTTCAATGAGCAGTTCTTC. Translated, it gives CASNPHGVGGFNEQFF.

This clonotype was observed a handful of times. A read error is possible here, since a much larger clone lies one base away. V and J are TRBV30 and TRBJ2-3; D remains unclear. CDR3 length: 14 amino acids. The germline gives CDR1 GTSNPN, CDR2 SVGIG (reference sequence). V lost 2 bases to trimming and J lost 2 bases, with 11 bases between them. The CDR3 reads CAWSLDANTDTQYF. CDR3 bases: TGTGCCTGGAGTCTCGACGCCAACACAGATACGCAGTATTTT.

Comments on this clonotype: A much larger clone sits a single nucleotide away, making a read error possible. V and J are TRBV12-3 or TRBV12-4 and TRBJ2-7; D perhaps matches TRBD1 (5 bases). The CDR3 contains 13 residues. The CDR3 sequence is CACSLGRVGEQYF. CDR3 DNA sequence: TGTGCCTGCAGTTTGGGCAGGGTGGGGGAGCAGTACTTC.

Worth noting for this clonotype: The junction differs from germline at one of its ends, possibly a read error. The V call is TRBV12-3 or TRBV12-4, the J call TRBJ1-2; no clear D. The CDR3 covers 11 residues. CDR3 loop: CANSSPYGYTF. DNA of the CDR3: TGTGCCAACAGTTCCCCATATGGCTACACCTTC.

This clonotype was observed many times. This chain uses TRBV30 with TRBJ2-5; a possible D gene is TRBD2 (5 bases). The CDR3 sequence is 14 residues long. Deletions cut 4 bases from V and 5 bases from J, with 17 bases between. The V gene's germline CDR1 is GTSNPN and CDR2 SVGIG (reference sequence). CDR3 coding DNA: TGTGCCTGGACGGGAAAGGCTTGGAGGGAGACCCAGTACTTC. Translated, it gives CAWTGKAWRETQYF.

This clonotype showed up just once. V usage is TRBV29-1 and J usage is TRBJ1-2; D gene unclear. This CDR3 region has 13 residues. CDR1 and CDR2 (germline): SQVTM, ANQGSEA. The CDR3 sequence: CIAAIANNYGYTF. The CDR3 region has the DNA TGCATCGCCGCGATAGCGAATAACTATGGCTACACCTTC.

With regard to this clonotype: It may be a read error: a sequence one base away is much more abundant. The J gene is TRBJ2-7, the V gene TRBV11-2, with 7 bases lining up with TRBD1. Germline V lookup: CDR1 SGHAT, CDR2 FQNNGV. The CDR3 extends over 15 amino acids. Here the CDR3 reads CVSSSRGTDTYEQYF. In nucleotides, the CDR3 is TGTGTCAGCAGCTCAAGGGGGACAGACACCTACGAGCAGTACTTC.

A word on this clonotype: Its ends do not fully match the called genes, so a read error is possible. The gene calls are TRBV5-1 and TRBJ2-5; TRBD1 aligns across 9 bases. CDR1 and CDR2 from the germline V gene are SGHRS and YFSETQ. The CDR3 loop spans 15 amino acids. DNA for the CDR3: TGCGCCAGTAGCTCGGCCAGAGACAGGGGGGAGACCCAGTACTTC. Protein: CASSSARDRGETQYF.

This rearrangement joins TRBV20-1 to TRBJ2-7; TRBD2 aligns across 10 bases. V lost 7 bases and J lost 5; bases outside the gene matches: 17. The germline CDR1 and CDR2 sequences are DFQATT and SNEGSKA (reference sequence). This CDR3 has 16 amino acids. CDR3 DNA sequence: TGCAGTGTTAGTTCAGGACTAGCGGAGGGTAAGGACGAGCAGTACTTC. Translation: CSVSSGLAEGKDEQYF.

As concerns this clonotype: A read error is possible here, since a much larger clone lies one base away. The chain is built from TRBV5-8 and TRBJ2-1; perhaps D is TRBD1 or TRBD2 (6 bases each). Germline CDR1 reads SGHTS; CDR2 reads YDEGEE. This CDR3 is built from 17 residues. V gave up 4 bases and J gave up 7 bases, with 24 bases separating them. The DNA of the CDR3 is TGTGCCAGCAGCCATCAGGGAGGTAGGGGGATGGGAAATGAGCAGTTCTTC. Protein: CASSHQGGRGMGNEQFF.

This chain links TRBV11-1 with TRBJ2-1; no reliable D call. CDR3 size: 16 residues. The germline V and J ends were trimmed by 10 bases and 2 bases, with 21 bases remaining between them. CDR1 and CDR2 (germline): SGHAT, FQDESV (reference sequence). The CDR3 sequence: CANSLDMAEAYNEQFF. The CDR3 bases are TGTGCCAATAGCCTAGATATGGCGGAAGCCTACAATGAGCAGTTCTTC.

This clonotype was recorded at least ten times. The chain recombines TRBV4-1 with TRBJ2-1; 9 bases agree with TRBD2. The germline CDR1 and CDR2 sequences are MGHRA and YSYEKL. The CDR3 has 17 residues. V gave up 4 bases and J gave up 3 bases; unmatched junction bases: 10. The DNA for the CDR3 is TGCGCCAGCAGCCGTCTCTCTAGCGGGGCCTACTACAATGAGCAGTTCTTC. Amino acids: CASSRLSSGAYYNEQFF.

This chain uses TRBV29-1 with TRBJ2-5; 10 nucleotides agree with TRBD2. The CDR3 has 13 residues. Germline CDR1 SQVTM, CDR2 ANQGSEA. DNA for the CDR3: TGCAGAGCCGGAATAGCGGGAGGCGAGGCCCAGTACTTC. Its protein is CRAGIAGGEAQYF.

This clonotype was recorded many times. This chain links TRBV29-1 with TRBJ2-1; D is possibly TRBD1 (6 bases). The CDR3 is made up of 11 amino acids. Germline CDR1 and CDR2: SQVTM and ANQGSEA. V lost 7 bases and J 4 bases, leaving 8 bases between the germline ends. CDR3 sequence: CSADRYNEQFF. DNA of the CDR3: TGCAGCGCAGACAGGTACAATGAGCAGTTCTTC.

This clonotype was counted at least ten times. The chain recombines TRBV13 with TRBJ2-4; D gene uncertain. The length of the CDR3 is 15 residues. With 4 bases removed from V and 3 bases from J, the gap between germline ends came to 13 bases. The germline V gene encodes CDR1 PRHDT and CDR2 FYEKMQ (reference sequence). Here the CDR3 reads CASSSPQDSKNIQYF. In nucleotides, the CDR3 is TGTGCCAGCAGCTCCCCGCAGGATAGCAAAAACATTCAGTACTTC.

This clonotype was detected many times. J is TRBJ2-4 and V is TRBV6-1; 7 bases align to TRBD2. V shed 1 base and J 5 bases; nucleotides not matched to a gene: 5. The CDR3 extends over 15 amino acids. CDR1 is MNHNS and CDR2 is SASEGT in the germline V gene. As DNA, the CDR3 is TGTGCCAGCAGTGAAGTTTTTCTAGCGGAAAACATTCAGTACTTC. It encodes CASSEVFLAENIQYF.

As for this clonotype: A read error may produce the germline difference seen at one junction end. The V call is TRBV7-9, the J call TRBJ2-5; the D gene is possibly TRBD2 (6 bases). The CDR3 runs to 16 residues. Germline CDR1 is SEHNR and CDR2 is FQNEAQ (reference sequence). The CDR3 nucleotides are TGTGCCAGCAGCTTTCCCGGGAGCACGTACCAAGAGGCCCAGGACTTC. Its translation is CASSFPGSTYQEAQDF.

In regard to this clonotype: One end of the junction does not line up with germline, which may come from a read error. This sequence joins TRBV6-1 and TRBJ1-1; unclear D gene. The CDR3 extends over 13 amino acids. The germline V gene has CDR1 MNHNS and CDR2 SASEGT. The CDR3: CAISEPGNTEAFF. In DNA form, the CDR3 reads TGCGCCATCAGTGAACCAGGAAACACTGAAGCTTTCTTT.

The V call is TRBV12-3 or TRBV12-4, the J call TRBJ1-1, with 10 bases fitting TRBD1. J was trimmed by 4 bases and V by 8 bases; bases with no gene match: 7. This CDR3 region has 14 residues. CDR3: CASLPGQGSTEAFF. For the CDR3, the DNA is TGTGCCAGCCTGCCGGGACAGGGGAGCACTGAAGCTTTCTTT.

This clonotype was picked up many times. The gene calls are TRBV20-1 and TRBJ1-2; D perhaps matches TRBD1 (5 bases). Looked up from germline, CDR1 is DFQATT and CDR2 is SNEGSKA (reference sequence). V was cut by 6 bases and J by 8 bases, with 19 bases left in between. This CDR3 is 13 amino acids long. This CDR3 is CSAPEPGLVGYTF. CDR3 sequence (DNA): TGCAGTGCCCCAGAACCGGGGCTGGTAGGCTACACCTTC.